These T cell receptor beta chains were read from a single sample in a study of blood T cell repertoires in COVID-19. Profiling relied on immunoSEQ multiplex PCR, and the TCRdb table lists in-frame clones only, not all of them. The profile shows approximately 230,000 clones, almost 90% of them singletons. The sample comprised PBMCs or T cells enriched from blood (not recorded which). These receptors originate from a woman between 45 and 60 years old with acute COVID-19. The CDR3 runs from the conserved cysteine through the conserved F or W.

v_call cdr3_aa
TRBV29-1 CSVEIASSPSYEQYF
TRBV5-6 CASSFSGGIPYEQYF
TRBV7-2 CASSLGQSEAFF
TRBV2 CASPAGPPNEQFF
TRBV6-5 CASSISTTGGYGYTF
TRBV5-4 CASSLAILGDYNEQFF
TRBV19 CASSDTGFNSPLHF
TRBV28 CATRDRASYEQYF
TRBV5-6 CASSLVGTGGFVEQYF
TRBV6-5 CASSVGQGSYNEQFF
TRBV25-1 CASREGQGTYNSPLHF
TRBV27 CASSPSGVTDTQYF
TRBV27 CASSFRGTYSNEQFF
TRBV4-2 CASSQSNFGESPLHF
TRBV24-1 CATRRAGPGTEAFF
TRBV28 CASSSGGTSSYEQYF
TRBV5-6 CASSYRTGNYGYTF
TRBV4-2 CASRAGTGMTGANVLTF
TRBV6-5 CASSTRDRGPDTQYF
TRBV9 CASSVGGSNTEAFF
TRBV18 CASSPRRQGSGYTF
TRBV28 CASSLGGSKNIQYF
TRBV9 CASSVVPGLTGELFF
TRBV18 CASSPQRNAEAFF
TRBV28 CASSRLSGGAREQYF
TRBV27 CASSPRPGWREGWDF
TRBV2 CASRQGARNEQFF
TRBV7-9 CASSSGTSGSPYEQYF
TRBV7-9 CASSLADYEAFF
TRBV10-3 CATSGQGAGNTIYF
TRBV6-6 CASSYRGSGGYTF
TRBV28 CASSSPGNGYTF
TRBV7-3 CASSVEGQSVASGANVLTF
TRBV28 CASSTRTGEDGYTF
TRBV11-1 CASSQGLAHTGELFF
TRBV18 CASSPSPFNEKLFF
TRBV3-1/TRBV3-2 CASSLQGRTYGYTF
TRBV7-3 CASSPTPPGTSGNNEQFF
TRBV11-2 CASSLVAVGSGEQYF
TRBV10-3 CAISAGTGVSPLHF
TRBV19 CASSAGTVSYEQYF
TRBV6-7 CASSYAYPGLAGVYEQFF
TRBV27 CASSLFGLNTEAFF
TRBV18 CASSQEVGSYNSPLHF